This TCR beta chain was identified during a study of Graves' ophthalmopathy and Graves' hyperthyroidism. Findings and limits, study-wide: Blood also carried most expanded thyroid clonotypes exceeding 0.001 frequency.

V was clipped by 1 base and J by 3 bases, with 12 bases between them. The CDR3 is made up of 15 amino acids. Germline lookup yields CDR1 SGHVS and CDR2 FQNEAQ. This clonotype was counted at least ten times. Its specificity is unknown. RNA transcripts provided the template for amplifying TCR beta CDR3 regions. The authors performed first-round RT-PCR with HTBI primers and then a second-round multiplex PCR. Each CDR3 protein is one row after TCRdb ran MiXCR on the multiplex PCR reads. The sample has approximately 700,000 distinct CDR3 sequences; roughly two fifths are singletons. For donors with ophthalmopathy, the disease showed moderate-to-severe activity, reached CAS ≥3 and NOSPECS ≥4, and had lasted under 3 months.

Sample: peripheral blood. V usage is TRBV7-8 and J usage is TRBJ1-1; tentative D call: TRBD1 (6 bases). The TCR originated in an adult man with Graves' ophthalmopathy. For the CDR3, the DNA is TGTGCCAGCAGCTTAGGTCCACAGGGATACACTGAAGCTTTCTTT. It specifies CASSLGPQGYTEAFF.